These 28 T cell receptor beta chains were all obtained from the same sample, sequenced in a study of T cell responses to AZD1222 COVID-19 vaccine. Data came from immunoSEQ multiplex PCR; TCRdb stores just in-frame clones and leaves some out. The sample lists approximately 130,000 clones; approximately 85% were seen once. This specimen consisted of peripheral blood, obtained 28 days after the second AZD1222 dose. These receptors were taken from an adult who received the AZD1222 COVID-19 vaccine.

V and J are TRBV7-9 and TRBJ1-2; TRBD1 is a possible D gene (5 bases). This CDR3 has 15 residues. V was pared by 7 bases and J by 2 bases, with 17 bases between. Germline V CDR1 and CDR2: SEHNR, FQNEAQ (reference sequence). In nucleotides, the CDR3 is TGTGCCAGCAACCAGCTATCGGGGCCAAACTATGGCTACACCTTC. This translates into CASNQLSGPNYGYTF.

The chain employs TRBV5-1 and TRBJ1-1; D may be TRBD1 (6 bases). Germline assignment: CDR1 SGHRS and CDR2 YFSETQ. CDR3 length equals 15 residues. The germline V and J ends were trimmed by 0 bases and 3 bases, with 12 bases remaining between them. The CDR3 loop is CASSLGSGADTEAFF. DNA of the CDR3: TGCGCCAGCAGCTTGGGGTCGGGGGCGGACACTGAAGCTTTCTTT.

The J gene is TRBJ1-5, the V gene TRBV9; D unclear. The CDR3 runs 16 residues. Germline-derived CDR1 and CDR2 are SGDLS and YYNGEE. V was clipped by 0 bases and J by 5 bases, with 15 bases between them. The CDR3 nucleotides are TGTGCCAGCAGCGTAGGGGGATTTGGGTATGATCAGCCCCAGCATTTT. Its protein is CASSVGGFGYDQPQHF.

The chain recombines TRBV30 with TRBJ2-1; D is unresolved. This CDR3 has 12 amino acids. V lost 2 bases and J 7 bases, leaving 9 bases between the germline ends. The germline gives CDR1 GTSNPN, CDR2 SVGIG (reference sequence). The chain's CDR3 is CAWSSPINEQFF. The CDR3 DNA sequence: TGTGCCTGGAGTTCTCCGATTAATGAGCAGTTCTTC.

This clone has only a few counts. The CDR3 loop reads CASSLRTGENTEAFF. In nucleotides, the CDR3 is TGTGCCAGCAGCCTCCGGACAGGCGAGAACACTGAAGCTTTCTTT. This sequence joins TRBV5-4 and TRBJ1-1, with 7 nucleotides matching TRBD1. Looked up from germline, CDR1 is SGHNT and CDR2 is YYREEE (reference sequence). V shed 4 bases, J shed 1 base, and the junction held 7 bases outside the gene matches. The CDR3 contains 15 residues.

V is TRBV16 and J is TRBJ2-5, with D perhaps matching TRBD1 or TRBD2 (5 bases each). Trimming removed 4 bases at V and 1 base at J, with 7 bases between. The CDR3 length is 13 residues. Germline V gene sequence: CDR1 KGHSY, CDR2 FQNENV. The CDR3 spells CASSRGTQETQYF. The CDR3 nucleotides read TGTGCCAGCAGCCGGGGGACCCAAGAGACCCAGTACTTC.

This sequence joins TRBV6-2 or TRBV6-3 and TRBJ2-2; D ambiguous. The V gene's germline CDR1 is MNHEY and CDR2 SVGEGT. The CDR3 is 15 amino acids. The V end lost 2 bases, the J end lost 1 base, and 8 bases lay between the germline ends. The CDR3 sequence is CASSYRRQNTGELFF. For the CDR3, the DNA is TGTGCCAGCAGTTACAGACGACAGAACACCGGGGAGCTGTTTTTT.

The CDR3 protein is CAISESTDYYGYTF. DNA for the CDR3: TGTGCCATCAGTGAGTCGACGGATTATTATGGCTACACCTTC. The chain has TRBV10-3 and TRBJ1-2; D is ambiguous. Germline V gene data show CDR1 as ENHRY and CDR2 as SYGVKD. V lost 0 bases to trimming and J lost 5 bases, with 10 bases between them. The CDR3 consists of 14 residues.

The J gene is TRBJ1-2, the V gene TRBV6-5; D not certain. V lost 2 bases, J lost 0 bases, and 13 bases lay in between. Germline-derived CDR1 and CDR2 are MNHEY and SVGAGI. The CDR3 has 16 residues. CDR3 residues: CASSYTRTRANYGYTF. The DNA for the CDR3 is TGTGCCAGCAGTTACACCCGGACCCGAGCTAACTATGGCTACACCTTC.

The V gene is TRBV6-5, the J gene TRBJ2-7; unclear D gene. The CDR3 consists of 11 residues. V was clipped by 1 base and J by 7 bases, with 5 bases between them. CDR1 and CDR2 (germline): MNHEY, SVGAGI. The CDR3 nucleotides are TGTGCCAGCAGTTACTGGGCAGAGCAGTACTTC. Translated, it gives CASSYWAEQYF.

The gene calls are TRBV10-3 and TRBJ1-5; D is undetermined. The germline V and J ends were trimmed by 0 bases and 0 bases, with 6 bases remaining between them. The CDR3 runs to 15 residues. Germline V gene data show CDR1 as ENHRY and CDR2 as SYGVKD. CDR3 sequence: CAISESVGSNQPQHF. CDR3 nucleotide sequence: TGTGCCATCAGTGAGTCCGTGGGTAGCAATCAGCCCCAGCATTTT.

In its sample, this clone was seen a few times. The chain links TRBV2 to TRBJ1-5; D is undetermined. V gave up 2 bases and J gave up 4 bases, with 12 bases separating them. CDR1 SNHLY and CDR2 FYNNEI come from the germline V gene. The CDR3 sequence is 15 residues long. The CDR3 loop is CASSELGSGNQPQHF. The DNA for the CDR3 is TGTGCCAGCAGTGAATTGGGGTCGGGAAATCAGCCCCAGCATTTT. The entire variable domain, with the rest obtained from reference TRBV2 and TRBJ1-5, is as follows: EPEVTQTPSHQVTQMGQEVILRCVPISNHLYFYWYRQILGQKVEFLVSFYNNEISEKSEIFDDQFSVERPDGSNFTLKIRSTKLEDSAMYFCASSELGSGNQPQHFGDGTRLSIL.

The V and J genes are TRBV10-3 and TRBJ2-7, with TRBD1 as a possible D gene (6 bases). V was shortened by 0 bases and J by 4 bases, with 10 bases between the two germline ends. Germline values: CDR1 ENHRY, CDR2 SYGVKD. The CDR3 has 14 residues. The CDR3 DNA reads TGTGCCATCAGTGAGTCGGCGGACAGTTACGAGCAGTACTTC. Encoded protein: CAISESADSYEQYF.

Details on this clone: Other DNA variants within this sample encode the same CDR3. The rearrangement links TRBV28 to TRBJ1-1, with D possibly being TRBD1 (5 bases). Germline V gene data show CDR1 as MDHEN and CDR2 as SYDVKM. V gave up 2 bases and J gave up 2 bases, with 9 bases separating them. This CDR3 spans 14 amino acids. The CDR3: CASSLRGLNTEAFF. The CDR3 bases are TGTGCCAGCAGTTTAAGGGGATTAAACACTGAAGCTTTCTTT.

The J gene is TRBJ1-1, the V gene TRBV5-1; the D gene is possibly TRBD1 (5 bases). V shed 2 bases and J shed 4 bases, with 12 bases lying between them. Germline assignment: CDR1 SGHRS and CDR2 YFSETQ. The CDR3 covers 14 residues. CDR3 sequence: CASSLSGRVTEAFF. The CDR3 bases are TGCGCCAGCAGCTTAAGCGGCAGGGTCACTGAAGCTTTCTTT.

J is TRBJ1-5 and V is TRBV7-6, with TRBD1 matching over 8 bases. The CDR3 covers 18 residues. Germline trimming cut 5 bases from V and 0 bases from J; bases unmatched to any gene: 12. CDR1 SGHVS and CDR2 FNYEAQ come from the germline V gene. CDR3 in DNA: TGTGCCAGCAGCGCCGGGACAGGAGGCTTTTATAGCAATCAGCCCCAGCATTTT. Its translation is CASSAGTGGFYSNQPQHF. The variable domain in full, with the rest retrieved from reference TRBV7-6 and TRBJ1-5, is GAGVSQSPRYKVTKRGQDVALRCDPISGHVSLYWYRQALGQGPEFLTYFNYEAQQDKSGLPNDRFSAERPEGSISTLTIQRTEQRDSAMYRCASSAGTGGFYSNQPQHFGDGTRLSIL.

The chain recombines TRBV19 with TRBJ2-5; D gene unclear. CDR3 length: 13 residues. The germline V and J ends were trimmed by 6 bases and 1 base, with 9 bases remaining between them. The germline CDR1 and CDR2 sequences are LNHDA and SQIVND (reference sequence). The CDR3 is CASRETPQETQYF. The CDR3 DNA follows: TGTGCCAGTAGGGAGACACCCCAAGAGACCCAGTACTTC.

In DNA form, the CDR3 reads TGCAGCGTGGTAGGGGCAGGGGCCTATGGCTACACCTTC. Its translation: CSVVGAGAYGYTF. The chain carries TRBV29-1 and TRBJ1-2; possibly TRBD1 for D (6 bases). This CDR3 spans 13 amino acids. V was clipped by 6 bases and J by 4 bases, with 15 bases between them. Looked up from germline, CDR1 is SQVTM and CDR2 is ANQGSEA.

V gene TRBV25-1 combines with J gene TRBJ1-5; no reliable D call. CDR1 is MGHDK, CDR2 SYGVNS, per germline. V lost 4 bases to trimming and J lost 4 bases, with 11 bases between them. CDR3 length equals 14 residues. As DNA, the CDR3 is TGTGCCAGCAGTGGAGGGATTTCTAATCAGCCCCAGCATTTT. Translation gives CASSGGISNQPQHF.

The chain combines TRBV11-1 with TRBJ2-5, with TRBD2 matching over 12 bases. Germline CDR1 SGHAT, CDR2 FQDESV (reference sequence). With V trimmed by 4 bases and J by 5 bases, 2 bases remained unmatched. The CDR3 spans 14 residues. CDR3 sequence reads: CASSYGLAGETQYF. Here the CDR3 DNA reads TGTGCCAGCAGCTACGGACTAGCGGGGGAGACCCAGTACTTC. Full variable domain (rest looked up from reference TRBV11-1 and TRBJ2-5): EAEVAQSPRYKITEKSQAVAFWCDPISGHATLYWYRQILGQGPELLVQFQDESVVDDSQLPKDRFSAERLKGVDSTLKIQPAELGDSAMYLCASSYGLAGETQYFGPGTRLLVL.

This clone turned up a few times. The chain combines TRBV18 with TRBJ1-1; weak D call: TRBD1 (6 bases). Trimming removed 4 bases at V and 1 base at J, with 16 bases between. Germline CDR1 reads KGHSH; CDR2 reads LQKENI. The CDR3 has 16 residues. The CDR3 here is CASSQGFGQTNTEAFF. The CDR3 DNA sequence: TGTGCCAGCTCACAGGGTTTTGGACAGACGAACACTGAAGCTTTCTTT.

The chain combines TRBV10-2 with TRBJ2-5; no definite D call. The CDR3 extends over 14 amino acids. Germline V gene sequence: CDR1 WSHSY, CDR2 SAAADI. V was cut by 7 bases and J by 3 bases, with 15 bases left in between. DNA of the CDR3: TGCGCCAGCACCCCTAAGACCAACGAAGAGACCCAGTACTTC. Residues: CASTPKTNEETQYF.

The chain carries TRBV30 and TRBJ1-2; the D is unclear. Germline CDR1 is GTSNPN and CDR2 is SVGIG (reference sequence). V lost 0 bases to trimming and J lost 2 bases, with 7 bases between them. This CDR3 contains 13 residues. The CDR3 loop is CAWSVLANYGYTF. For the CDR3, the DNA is TGTGCCTGGAGTGTACTGGCCAACTATGGCTACACCTTC.

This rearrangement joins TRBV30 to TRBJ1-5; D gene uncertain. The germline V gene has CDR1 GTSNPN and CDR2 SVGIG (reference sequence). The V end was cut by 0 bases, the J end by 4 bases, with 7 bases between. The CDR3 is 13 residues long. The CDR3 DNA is TGTGCCTGGAGTGTAGAATGGAATCAGCCCCAGCATTTT. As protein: CAWSVEWNQPQHF.

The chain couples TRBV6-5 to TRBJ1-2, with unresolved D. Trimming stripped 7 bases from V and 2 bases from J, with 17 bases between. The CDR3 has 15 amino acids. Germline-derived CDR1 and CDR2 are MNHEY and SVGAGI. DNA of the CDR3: TGTGCCAGCATTTCAATGGGCAGATGGAACTATGGCTACACCTTC. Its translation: CASISMGRWNYGYTF.

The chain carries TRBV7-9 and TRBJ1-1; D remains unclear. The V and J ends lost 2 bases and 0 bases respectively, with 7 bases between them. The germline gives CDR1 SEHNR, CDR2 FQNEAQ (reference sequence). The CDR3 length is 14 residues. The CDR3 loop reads CASSLRQLNTEAFF. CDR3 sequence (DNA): TGTGCCAGCAGCTTACGGCAGCTGAACACTGAAGCTTTCTTT.

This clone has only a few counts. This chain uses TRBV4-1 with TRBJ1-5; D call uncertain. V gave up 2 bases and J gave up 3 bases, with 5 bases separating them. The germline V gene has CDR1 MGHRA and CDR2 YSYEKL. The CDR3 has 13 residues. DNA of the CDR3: TGCGCCAGCAGCCAACAGGCCAATCAGCCCCAGCATTTT. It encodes CASSQQANQPQHF.

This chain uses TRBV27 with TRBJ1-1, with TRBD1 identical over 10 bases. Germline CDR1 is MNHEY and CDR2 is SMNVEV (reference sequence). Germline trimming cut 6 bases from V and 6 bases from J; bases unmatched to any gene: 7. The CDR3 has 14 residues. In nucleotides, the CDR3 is TGTGCCAGCAGACGGGACAGGGGAGGGTCTGAAGCTTTCTTT. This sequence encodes CASRRDRGGSEAFF.